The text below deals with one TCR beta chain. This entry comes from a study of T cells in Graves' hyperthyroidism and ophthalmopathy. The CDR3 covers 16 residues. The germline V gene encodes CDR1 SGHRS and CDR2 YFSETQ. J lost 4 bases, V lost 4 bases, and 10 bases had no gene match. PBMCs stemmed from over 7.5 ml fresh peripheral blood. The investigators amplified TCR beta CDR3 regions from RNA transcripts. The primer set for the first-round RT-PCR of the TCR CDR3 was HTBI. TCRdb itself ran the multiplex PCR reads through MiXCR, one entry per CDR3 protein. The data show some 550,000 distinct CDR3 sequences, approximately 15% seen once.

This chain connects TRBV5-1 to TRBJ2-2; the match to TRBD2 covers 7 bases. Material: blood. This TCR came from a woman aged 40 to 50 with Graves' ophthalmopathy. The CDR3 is CASSPREGRATGELFF. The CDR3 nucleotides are TGCGCCAGCAGCCCCAGGGAGGGGCGTGCCACCGGGGAGCTGTTTTTT.